This T cell receptor beta chain was recovered during a study of CD8 T cell repertoires and HIV-1 epitope variants (dated by TCRdb to between 2020 and 2021). Context from the whole study: T cells were stimulated in separate culture wells with each of twenty-five peptides representing autologous and known Gag and Nef epitope variants. A CMV, EBV and flu peptide pool, the Ebola AY9 epitope as negative control, and a no-peptide well were included as control conditions. Three Gag epitope families and Nef HW9 and YT9 were included among the tested epitopes. T cells were enriched with the EasySep Human T Cell Enrichment Kit and co-cultured with equal numbers of autologous T cell-negative cells as antigen-presenting cells. The cultures were grown for 10 days in IMDM with gentamicin, and half of the media was changed on days 3 and 7 with IL-2, IL-7 and IL-15 added. An aliquot of 1M T cells was saved as an uncultured baseline condition, separate from the roughly 83 T cell cultures. A total of 80 to 95 T cell cultures were run, with each culture condition performed in triplicate except for one peptide, which was performed in duplicate. Study-wide conclusions, independent of this receptor: The assay could identify only TCR beta chains and pointed to proliferation in response to antigen, not to T cell function or cytokine profile. The study identified eight to ten antigen-specific TCR beta clonotypes, more than five of which appeared to be cross-reactive for autologous or known escape epitope variants. The Nef KF9 family was recognized by five clonotypes and the HW9 family by one, and no responses to the TAALDMSHF plasma variant were observed.

Per the germline V gene, MDHEN is the CDR1 and SYDVKM is the CDR2. The CDR3 starts with the cysteine, ends with the phenylalanine, and has 12 residues. Only the CDR3 DNA is retained, 36 bases long and in frame from the first base. V and J lose 5 bases and 8 bases, and a span of 10 bases separates them. To note about this clone: Its antigen target is currently unknown. Base qualities are not recorded, but no much larger clone differs from it by a single base.

The immunoSEQ platform was used to sequence TCR beta CDR3 regions at survey depth. The QIAamp DNA micro kit was used to extract genomic DNA from every cultured and uncultured CD8+ T cell population. Regarding the original processing steps: Samples with under 5,000 productive reads were excluded, and this exclusion removed about 6.5% of the roughly 80 HIV peptide-stimulated cultures. A MANAFEST web app trimmed sequences to CDR3 and removed nonproductive sequences, CDR3s under 5 amino acids, and those not starting C or ending F/W. For a clonotype to count as antigen-specific, the clonotype had to expand relative to the no-peptide control in at least 2 of 3 replicates at FDR 0.01, and only within one epitope family. A specific clonotype also had to show a frequency at least fivefold higher than in wells stimulated with peptides from other epitope families. Sourced from immuneACCESS, this table was stored by TCRdb with only in-frame sequences that have V and J called. A share of the clones is absent; for the studies checked, an unresolved V gene accounts for under half, and the remainder has no known explanation. That table furnishes V, J and clone size, whereas the DNA furnished D and trimming. Within this sample are 4,000 to 6,000 clones, with around two thirds of them counted one time only. Around half of the sample goes to the ten largest clones.

The EasySep Human CD8+ T Cell Enrichment Kit was used on day 10 to isolate CD8+ T cells from every culture. This clonotype was obtained from a male donor with HIV. The sequencing sample was made of cultured CD8+ T cells derived from PBMCs. The chain employs TRBV28 and TRBJ2-1; TRBD2 could be the D gene, as 5 bases match. Here the CDR3 is given as CASSRDLYEQFF. The nucleotide sequence is given as TGTGCCAGCAGTCGGGATCTCTATGAGCAGTTCTTC.